The rows below give T cell receptor beta chains drawn from one sample of a study of CD8 T cells in ankylosing spondylitis. TCRdb redid the calling of the 5' RACE reads with MiXCR, one entry per CDR3 protein. Of approximately 220,000 distinct CDR3 sequences listed, 15% to 20% are singletons. Sequencing was performed on blood, either unsorted or a sorted T cell fraction (not recorded which). These receptor sequences come from a male donor with ankylosing spondylitis. Both conserved end residues are part of each CDR3. A D gene is named only where the DNA matches it firmly. Expanded clones get a size class; other rows say once, few or many, or leave the size out.

clone_size	v_call	d_call	j_call	cdr3_nt	cdr3_aa
NA	TRBV6-1	NA	TRBJ2-7	TGTGCCAGCATCCCGGGCTACGAGCAGTACTTC	CASIPGYEQYF
few	TRBV13	TRBD1	TRBJ1-2	TGTGCCAGCAGCTTAGAGAACAGGGGGCGTTATGGCTACACCTTC	CASSLENRGRYGYTF
few	TRBV10-2	NA	TRBJ1-1	TGCGCCAGCAGTGGGGGGGCGCTGAACACTGAAGCTTTCTTT	CASSGGALNTEAFF
few	TRBV6-2/TRBV6-3	TRBD2	TRBJ2-1	TGTGCCAGCAGGCCACTAGCGGGAGATGTCAATGAGCAGTTCTTC	CASRPLAGDVNEQFF
NA	TRBV27	TRBD1	TRBJ2-3	TGTGCCAGCAGCTTGCTGGGGACAGGGGGTACAGATACGCAGTATTTT	CASSLLGTGGTDTQYF
NA	TRBV5-1	TRBD2	TRBJ2-5	TGCGCCAGCAGCTTGACCCGGCAGGGAGGGGAGACCCAGTACTTC	CASSLTRQGGETQYF
few	TRBV4-2	TRBD2	TRBJ2-1	TGTGCCAGCAGACCGACATTGCGGGAGGATGAGCAGTTCTTC	CASRPTLREDEQFF
many	TRBV6-1	TRBD2	TRBJ2-1	TGTGCCAGCAGCGGGACTAGCGGTTACAATGAGCAGTTCTTC	CASSGTSGYNEQFF
few	TRBV12-3/TRBV12-4	TRBD2	TRBJ2-5	TGTGCCAGCAGTTTAGTACTAGCGGGAGAGACCCAGTACTTC	CASSLVLAGETQYF
NA	TRBV2	NA	TRBJ1-2	TGTGCCAGCATTGACACCGGATGGGCCACCTTC	CASIDTGWATF
NA	TRBV2	TRBD1	TRBJ2-5	TGTGCCAGCATTGGGACAGTCCCCCAAGAGACCCAGTACTTC	CASIGTVPQETQYF
many	TRBV29-1	TRBD2	TRBJ2-7	TGCAGCGTTGAACTGGGGACTAGCGACTACGAGCAGTACTTC	CSVELGTSDYEQYF
few	TRBV10-2	NA	TRBJ2-1	TGCGCCAGCAGTGAGTTCAATGAGCAGTTCTTC	CASSEFNEQFF
few	TRBV18	NA	TRBJ2-7	TGTGCCAGCTCACCGGACCCAGGGGCCTCCTACGAGCAGTACTTC	CASSPDPGASYEQYF
many	TRBV19	NA	TRBJ2-7	TGTGCCAGTAGTGTGGACAGCTCCTACGAGCAGTACTTC	CASSVDSSYEQYF
few	TRBV27	TRBD1	TRBJ2-5	TGTGCCAGCAGTTTGTTGGGACAGGGTTCGGAGACCCAGTACTTC	CASSLLGQGSETQYF
few	TRBV28	TRBD2	TRBJ2-7	TGTGCCAGCAGAACAGCGGGAGGCCCCTACGAGCAGTACTTC	CASRTAGGPYEQYF